This T cell receptor (beta chain) was found in a study of blood T cell repertoires in COVID-19. Looking at the study overall: In each case, the material was cDNA or gDNA derived from T cells, B-cell-depleted T cells, or PBMCs.

CDR1 and CDR2 from the germline V gene are MNHEY and SVGAGI. The CDR3 runs to 15 residues. V lost 4 bases and J lost 11, with 21 bases in between. This clone was seen a few times. Methods used by the authors: Nucleated cell counts were estimated from reference gene primer amplification. Data came from immunoSEQ multiplex PCR; TCRdb stores just in-frame clones and leaves some out. V, J and clone size are taken as reported in that table, and D and trimming were inferred from the DNA itself. Counted here are approximately 300,000 clones, around 89% occurring once; the ten biggest clones make up under 0.95%.

Sequenced material: peripheral blood. This rearrangement joins TRBV6-5 to TRBJ1-5; D is unclear. This TCR derives from a man aged 30 to 39 with acute or convalescent COVID-19. CDR3 residues: CASSSIGRDLDAQHF. CDR3 in DNA: TGTGCCAGCAGTTCTATTGGACGGGATTTGGATGCCCAGCATTTT.